Following are 24 T cell receptor beta chains from one sample sequenced in a study of T cells of healthy individuals. TCRdb used MiXCR to reprocess the 5' RACE reads, holding one entry per CDR3 protein. The table lists tens of thousands of distinct CDR3 sequences, approximately 5.4% of them singletons, with roughly 7.1% in the top ten. These TCRs come from a female donor in good health.

This clonotype was found many times. The chain employs TRBV14 and TRBJ2-7, with 9 positions matching TRBD1. Germline V gives CDR1 SGHDN, CDR2 FVKESK. Unmatched junction bases numbered 10, after V lost 4 bases and J lost 6 bases. The CDR3 consists of 15 residues. CDR3: CASSREWDRAGEQYF. The DNA of the CDR3 is TGTGCCAGCAGCCGCGAATGGGACAGGGCAGGCGAGCAGTACTTC.

This clonotype was recorded a few times. J is TRBJ2-3 and V is TRBV20-1; 8 bases agree with TRBD2. This CDR3 has 14 amino acids. The trim removed 4 bases at V and 1 base at J, leaving 4 bases unmatched. The germline gives CDR1 DFQATT, CDR2 SNEGSKA (reference sequence). The CDR3 sequence is CSAIPLAGTDTQYF. Here the CDR3 DNA reads TGCAGTGCTATCCCACTAGCGGGCACAGATACGCAGTATTTT.

This clonotype came up many times. Here the CDR3 reads CASSTTGTAPYEQYF. Written as DNA, the CDR3 is TGTGCCAGCAGTACGACCGGGACAGCCCCCTACGAGCAGTACTTC. The genes are TRBV7-2 and TRBJ2-7, with 7 positions matching TRBD1. With V trimmed by 6 bases and J by 2 bases, 10 bases remained unmatched. The CDR3 loop spans 15 amino acids. CDR1 and CDR2 (germline): SGHTA, FQGNSA.

In its sample, this clonotype was seen many times. V gene TRBV12-3 or TRBV12-4 combines with J gene TRBJ2-3, with D unclear. Trimming removed 6 bases at V and 3 bases at J, with 10 bases between. The CDR3 covers 13 residues. The CDR3 region is CASRSYKTDTQYF. The DNA of the CDR3 is TGTGCCAGCAGATCCTATAAGACAGATACGCAGTATTTT.

The V and J genes are TRBV11-2 and TRBJ2-1; no definite D call. Per germline, CDR1 SGHAT and CDR2 FQNNGV. The CDR3 consists of 14 residues. Trimming pared 0 bases from V and 6 bases from J, leaving 9 bases between. The CDR3 bases are TGTGCCAGCAGCTTAGATGTTAGTAGCAATGAGCAGTTCTTC. This codes for CASSLDVSSNEQFF.

This clonotype has at least ten counts. The chain couples TRBV5-5 to TRBJ2-5; D is unclear. The CDR3 is 11 residues long. CDR1 SGHKS and CDR2 YYEKEE come from the germline V gene (reference sequence). V lost 2 bases, J lost 4 bases, and 3 bases lay in between. The CDR3 region is CASSFVETQYF. The CDR3 DNA follows: TGTGCCAGCAGCTTCGTAGAGACCCAGTACTTC.

This clonotype was seen more than once but under ten times. The chain carries TRBV5-1 and TRBJ2-2; 9 nucleotides match TRBD1. V was clipped by 5 bases and J by 6 bases; unmatched bases: 20. CDR3 length: 19 residues. Per germline, CDR1 SGHRS and CDR2 YFSETQ. The CDR3, as DNA: TGCGCCAGCAGTCCCCGACCCGGGACAGGGAAGGGGTTTTCCGGGGAGCTGTTTTTT. Translation gives CASSPRPGTGKGFSGELFF.

This clonotype has a count of ten or more. The genes are TRBV11-2 and TRBJ2-1; 9 positions agree with TRBD1. CDR1 and CDR2 from the germline V gene are SGHAT and FQNNGV. The CDR3 has 15 amino acids. V was clipped by 5 bases and J by 4 bases; unmatched bases: 6. CDR3 sequence (DNA): TGTGCCAGCAGCGCGGGACAGGGCGGGTACAATGAGCAGTTCTTC. Its translation is CASSAGQGGYNEQFF.

The chain recombines TRBV6-6 with TRBJ1-5; 7 nucleotides align to TRBD1. This CDR3 is built from 15 residues. The V segment lost 6 bases and the J segment 0 bases; nucleotides outside the gene matches: 5. Germline V lookup: CDR1 MNHNY, CDR2 SVGAGI (reference sequence). As DNA, the CDR3 is TGTGCCAGCAGGGGGCAGGGGGTTAGCAATCAGCCCCAGCATTTT. As protein: CASRGQGVSNQPQHF.

This clonotype was seen many times. The genes are TRBV7-2 and TRBJ2-7; D ambiguous. Germline V lookup: CDR1 SGHTA, CDR2 FQGNSA. V dropped 5 bases and J dropped 0 bases, with 11 bases sitting between them. This CDR3 comprises 14 residues. For the CDR3, the DNA is TGTGCCAGCAGCCCCGGTAGGTACTCCTACGAGCAGTACTTC. This codes for CASSPGRYSYEQYF. Based on the CDR3 plus reference TRBV7-2 and TRBJ2-7, the full variable domain is GAGVSQSPSNKVTEKGKDVELRCDPISGHTALYWYRQSLGQGLEFLIYFQGNSAPDKSGLPSDRFSAERTGGSVSTLTIQRTQQEDSAVYLCASSPGRYSYEQYFGPGTRLTVT.

This clonotype showed up many times. This sequence joins TRBV7-9 and TRBJ2-5; 7 bases map to TRBD1. The CDR3 length is 14 residues. J lost 1 base, V lost 4 bases, and 3 bases had no gene match. In germline, CDR1 is SEHNR, CDR2 FQNEAQ (reference sequence). CDR3 DNA sequence: TGTGCCAGCAGCTCCGACAGGGCCCAAGAGACCCAGTACTTC. It specifies CASSSDRAQETQYF.

This clonotype was observed at least ten times. The chain links TRBV30 to TRBJ1-1, with 7 nucleotides matching TRBD1. Germline loops: CDR1 GTSNPN, CDR2 SVGIG (reference sequence). V was pared by 6 bases and J by 0 bases, with 4 bases of the junction left unmatched. This CDR3 comprises 13 residues. DNA for the CDR3: TGTGCCTGCCGACAGGGACTGAACACTGAAGCTTTCTTT. This gives the protein CACRQGLNTEAFF.

In this sample, this clonotype turned up many times. This chain connects TRBV7-2 to TRBJ2-7; 11 nucleotides match TRBD2. CDR1 is SGHTA and CDR2 is FQGNSA in the germline V gene. The CDR3 sequence is 15 residues long. The V gene end was trimmed by 1 base and the J gene end by 6 bases; junction bases not matched to a gene: 5. CDR3 in DNA: TGTGCCAGCAGCTTAGTGGGGCTAGCGGGAGGCGAGCAGTACTTC. It translates to CASSLVGLAGGEQYF.

This clonotype was detected ten times or more. The chain employs TRBV11-2 and TRBJ2-7; D is perhaps TRBD2 (6 bases). This CDR3 has 15 amino acids. Germline lookup yields CDR1 SGHAT and CDR2 FQNNGV. The V end lost 4 bases, the J end lost 2 bases, and 15 bases lay between the germline ends. The CDR3 protein is CASSSLRDSAYEQYF. CDR3 nucleotide sequence: TGTGCCAGCAGCTCCCTCCGGGACTCAGCCTACGAGCAGTACTTC.

In its sample, this clonotype was seen many times. The gene calls are TRBV6-5 and TRBJ1-2, with TRBD1 identical over 7 bases. The CDR3 contains 14 residues. The trim removed 4 bases at V and 8 bases at J, leaving 10 bases unmatched. Germline CDR1 is MNHEY and CDR2 is SVGAGI. The CDR3 loop reads CASSSEGAVRGYTF. The CDR3, as DNA: TGTGCCAGCAGTTCCGAGGGGGCTGTTCGGGGCTACACCTTC.

The rearrangement joins TRBV28 to TRBJ1-2, with a weak D call TRBD1 (5 bases). V was trimmed by 6 bases and J by 5 bases, leaving 16 bases between them. Germline-derived CDR1 and CDR2 are MDHEN and SYDVKM. The CDR3 sequence is 14 residues long. The CDR3 DNA sequence: TGTGCCAGCAGACTACGGGACTCCGTATATGGCTACACCTTC. It codes for CASRLRDSVYGYTF.

This clonotype was counted a few times. J is TRBJ1-1 and V is TRBV20-1; 8 positions agree with TRBD1. The CDR3 sequence is 15 residues long. Germline V lookup: CDR1 DFQATT, CDR2 SNEGSKA (reference sequence). The V and J ends lost 3 bases and 5 bases, in that order; junction bases with no gene match: 11. The CDR3 spells CSASGRGQGRTEAFF. CDR3 coding DNA: TGCAGTGCTAGTGGCAGGGGGCAAGGGAGAACTGAAGCTTTCTTT.

This clonotype was seen at least ten times. The chain is built from TRBV7-2 and TRBJ2-2, with TRBD2 identical over 9 bases. The CDR3 contains 16 residues. The germline V gene has CDR1 SGHTA and CDR2 FQGNSA. The V segment lost 3 bases and the J segment 5 bases; nucleotides outside the gene matches: 7. The CDR3: CASSFKREVATGELFF. In DNA, the CDR3 is TGTGCCAGCAGCTTCAAGCGGGAGGTAGCTACCGGGGAGCTGTTTTTT.

This clonotype showed up many times. This rearrangement joins TRBV7-9 to TRBJ1-2, with TRBD1 as a possible D gene (6 bases). The CDR3 runs 14 residues. Trimming shortened V by 3 bases and J by 2 bases, and 10 bases separated the two germline ends. Germline loops: CDR1 SEHNR, CDR2 FQNEAQ (reference sequence). The CDR3 DNA follows: TGTGCCAGCAGCTTTGCAACAGGGAACTATGGCTACACCTTC. Amino acids: CASSFATGNYGYTF.

This clonotype was recorded at least ten times. V is TRBV7-3 and J is TRBJ2-4; TRBD1 agrees at 9 bases. The CDR3 is 16 residues long. The V and J ends lost 1 base and 4 bases, in that order; junction bases with no gene match: 5. Germline values: CDR1 SGHTA, CDR2 FQGTGA. The CDR3 sequence is CASSLKSGTGKNIQYF. The CDR3 DNA sequence: TGTGCCAGCAGCTTAAAGTCCGGGACAGGGAAAAACATTCAGTACTTC.

The table lists this clonotype with many counts. The chain combines TRBV24-1 with TRBJ2-1; TRBD2 agrees at 8 bases. V shed 9 bases and J 9 bases; nucleotides not matched to a gene: 6. This CDR3 is built from 12 residues. Looked up from germline, CDR1 is KGHDR and CDR2 is SFDVKD. CDR3 coding DNA: TGTGCCACCGGAGCGGGAGTCGGTGAGCAGTTCTTC. It is translated as CATGAGVGEQFF.

This clonotype was detected many times. The chain combines TRBV6-2 or TRBV6-3 with TRBJ1-1, with TRBD1 identical over 9 bases. The trim removed 2 bases at V and 6 bases at J, leaving 10 bases unmatched. CDR1 MNHEY and CDR2 SVGEGT come from the germline V gene. The CDR3 length is 16 residues. In DNA, the CDR3 is TGTGCCAGCAGTTACCGTATGGACAGGGGAAGACCTGAAGCTTTCTTT. Its protein is CASSYRMDRGRPEAFF.

This clonotype was counted at least ten times. The chain recombines TRBV27 with TRBJ2-7; no definite D call. V lost 3 bases and J lost 3, with 15 bases in between. The CDR3 runs 15 residues. The germline CDR1 and CDR2 sequences are MNHEY and SMNVEV (reference sequence). DNA for the CDR3: TGTGCCAGCAGTTTGCGATTCCGGGCCAACTACGAGCAGTACTTC. The encoded protein is CASSLRFRANYEQYF.

This clonotype was counted many times. The chain combines TRBV29-1 with TRBJ2-7; D is ambiguous. CDR1 is SQVTM, CDR2 ANQGSEA, per germline. The CDR3 covers 11 residues. The V gene lost 7 bases and the J gene lost 3 bases, with 10 bases spanning the gap. The CDR3: CSATWGYEQYF. The CDR3 DNA follows: TGCAGCGCCACTTGGGGCTACGAGCAGTACTTC.